The 8 T cell receptor beta chains below come from one sample, sequenced in a study of blood T cell repertoires in COVID-19. The repertoire was sequenced with immunoSEQ multiplex PCR; TCRdb's copy has only in-frame clones and lacks some. The sample carries a few hundred thousand clones, 75% to 90% recorded once. Sample: PBMCs or T cells enriched from blood (not recorded which). All receptors come from a man aged 18 to 30 who had recovered from COVID-19.

This chain links TRBV11-2 with TRBJ1-2, with 11 positions matching TRBD1. Trimming at V came to 5 bases and at J to 5 bases, leaving 4 bases not matched to a gene. Per the germline V gene, CDR1 is SGHAT and CDR2 is FQNNGV. This CDR3 has 14 amino acids. The CDR3: CASSTGTGGYGYTF. For the CDR3, the DNA is TGTGCCAGCAGCACCGGGACAGGGGGGTATGGCTACACCTTC.

The V and J genes are TRBV5-1 and TRBJ1-3; D is unclear. CDR1 is SGHRS and CDR2 is YFSETQ in the germline V gene. The germline V and J ends were trimmed by 4 bases and 7 bases, with 15 bases remaining between them. This CDR3 region has 14 residues. The DNA of the CDR3 is TGCGCCAGCAGCGTTTACGGGGAGGTGAACACCATATATTTT. This sequence encodes CASSVYGEVNTIYF.

V usage is TRBV5-6 and J usage is TRBJ1-3; D uncertain. Germline V gives CDR1 SGHDT, CDR2 YYEEEE. This CDR3 spans 16 amino acids. The V end lost 0 bases, the J end lost 0 bases, and 10 bases lay between the germline ends. CDR3 DNA: TGTGCCAGCAGCTTGGCCTTTTCAGACTCTGGAAACACCATATATTTT. Translation: CASSLAFSDSGNTIYF.

For this clone: The sample holds other DNA sequences that translate to the same CDR3. The CDR3 loop is CASSLGENYGYTF. The CDR3 DNA is TGCGCCAGCAGCTTGGGAGAGAACTATGGCTACACCTTC. The chain combines TRBV5-1 with TRBJ1-2, with D uncertain. The germline V gene encodes CDR1 SGHRS and CDR2 YFSETQ. The ends were cut back, 0 bases at V and 2 bases at J, with 5 bases in the middle. The CDR3 runs to 13 residues.

The chain employs TRBV7-9 and TRBJ1-1, with D hard to call. From germline, CDR1 is SEHNR and CDR2 FQNEAQ (reference sequence). This CDR3 contains 16 residues. V lost 5 bases to trimming and J lost 0 bases, with 16 bases between them. CDR3 region: CASSPPAGSMNTEAFF. The CDR3 DNA follows: TGTGCCAGCAGCCCCCCCGCGGGAAGTATGAACACTGAAGCTTTCTTT.

This chain joins TRBV15 and TRBJ2-3; 9 bases fit TRBD1. This CDR3 region has 17 residues. Trimming removed 0 bases from V and 3 bases from J; junction bases left unmatched: 7. Germline CDR1 is LNHNV and CDR2 is YYDKDF (reference sequence). CDR3 region: CATSRDAGTGLTDTQYF. The CDR3 DNA follows: TGTGCCACCAGCAGAGATGCCGGGACAGGGCTAACAGATACGCAGTATTTT.

J is TRBJ2-3 and V is TRBV7-8; the match to TRBD1 covers 7 bases. The CDR3 consists of 16 residues. Germline V gene sequence: CDR1 SGHVS, CDR2 FQNEAQ. The V segment lost 5 bases and the J segment 6 bases; nucleotides outside the gene matches: 14. In DNA, the CDR3 is TGTGCCAGCAGCCCCCGCCGAGACAGGGACCAGGATACGCAGTATTTT. Residues: CASSPRRDRDQDTQYF.

V usage is TRBV10-1 and J usage is TRBJ2-7; 9 bases map to TRBD1. The CDR3 covers 14 residues. Germline V lookup: CDR1 WNHNN, CDR2 SYGVQD (reference sequence). J lost 3 bases, V lost 3 bases, and 3 bases had no gene match. CDR3 sequence (DNA): TGCGCCAGCAGTGACGGACAGGGGAACTACGAGCAGTACTTC. Its translation: CASSDGQGNYEQYF.